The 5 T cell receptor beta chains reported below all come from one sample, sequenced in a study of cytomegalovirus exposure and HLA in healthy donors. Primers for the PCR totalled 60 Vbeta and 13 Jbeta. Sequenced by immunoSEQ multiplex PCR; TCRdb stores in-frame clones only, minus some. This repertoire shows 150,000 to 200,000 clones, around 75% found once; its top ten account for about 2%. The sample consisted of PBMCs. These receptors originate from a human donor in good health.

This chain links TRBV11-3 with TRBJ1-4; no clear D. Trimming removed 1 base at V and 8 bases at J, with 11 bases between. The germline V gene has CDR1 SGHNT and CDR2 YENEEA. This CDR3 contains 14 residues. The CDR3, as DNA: TGTGCCAGCAGCTTAGGGTCGGCGGGGGAAAAACTGTTTTTT. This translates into CASSLGSAGEKLFF.

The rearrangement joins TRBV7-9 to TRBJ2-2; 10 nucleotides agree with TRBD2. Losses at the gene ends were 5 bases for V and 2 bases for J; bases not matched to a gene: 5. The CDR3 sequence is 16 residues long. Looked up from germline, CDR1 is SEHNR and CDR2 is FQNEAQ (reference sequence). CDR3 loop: CASSGTSGVNTGELFF. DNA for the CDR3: TGTGCCAGCAGCGGTACTAGCGGGGTCAACACCGGGGAGCTGTTTTTT.

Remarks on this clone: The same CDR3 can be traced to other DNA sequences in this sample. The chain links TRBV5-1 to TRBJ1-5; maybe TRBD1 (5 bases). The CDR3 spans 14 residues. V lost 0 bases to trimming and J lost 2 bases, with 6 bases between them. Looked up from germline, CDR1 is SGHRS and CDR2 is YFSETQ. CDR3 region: CASSLEGGNQPQHF. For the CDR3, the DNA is TGCGCCAGCAGCTTGGAAGGGGGCAATCAGCCCCAGCATTTT.

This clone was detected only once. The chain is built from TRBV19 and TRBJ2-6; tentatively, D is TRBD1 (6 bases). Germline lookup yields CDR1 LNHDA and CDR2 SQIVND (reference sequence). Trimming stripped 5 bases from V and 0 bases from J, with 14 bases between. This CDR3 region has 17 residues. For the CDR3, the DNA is TGTGCCAGTAGTTACAGGGCCTCGAACTCTGGGGCCAACGTCCTGACTTTC. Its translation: CASSYRASNSGANVLTF.

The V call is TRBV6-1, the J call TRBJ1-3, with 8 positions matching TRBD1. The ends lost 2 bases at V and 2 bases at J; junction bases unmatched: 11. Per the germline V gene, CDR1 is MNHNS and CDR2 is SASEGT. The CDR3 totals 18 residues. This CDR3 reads CASSESSWRTGPGNTIYF. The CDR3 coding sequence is TGTGCCAGCAGTGAATCCTCTTGGCGGACAGGGCCTGGAAACACCATATATTTT.